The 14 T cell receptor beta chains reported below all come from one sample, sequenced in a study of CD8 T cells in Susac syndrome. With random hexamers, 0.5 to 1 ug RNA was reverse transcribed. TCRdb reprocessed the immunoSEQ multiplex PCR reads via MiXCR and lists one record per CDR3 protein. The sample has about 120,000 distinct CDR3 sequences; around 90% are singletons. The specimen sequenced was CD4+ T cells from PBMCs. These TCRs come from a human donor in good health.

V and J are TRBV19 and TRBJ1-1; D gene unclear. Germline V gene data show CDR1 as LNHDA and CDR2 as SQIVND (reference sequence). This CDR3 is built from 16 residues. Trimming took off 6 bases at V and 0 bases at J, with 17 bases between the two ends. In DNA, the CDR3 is TGTGCCAGTAGACCGCTCTGGGCTCCCGTGAACACTGAAGCTTTCTTT. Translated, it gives CASRPLWAPVNTEAFF.

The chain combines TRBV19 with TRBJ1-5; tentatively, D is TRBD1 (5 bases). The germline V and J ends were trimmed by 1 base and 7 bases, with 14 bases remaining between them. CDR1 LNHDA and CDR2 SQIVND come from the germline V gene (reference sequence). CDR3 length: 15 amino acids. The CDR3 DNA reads TGTGCCAGTAGTATAGCGACGGCCGGGGGGCAGCCCCAGCATTTT. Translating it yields CASSIATAGGQPQHF.

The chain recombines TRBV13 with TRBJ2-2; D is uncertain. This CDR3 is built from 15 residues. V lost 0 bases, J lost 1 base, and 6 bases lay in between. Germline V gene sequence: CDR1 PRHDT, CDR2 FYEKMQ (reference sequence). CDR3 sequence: CASSLGSLNTGELFF. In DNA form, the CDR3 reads TGTGCCAGCAGCTTAGGCTCCTTGAACACCGGGGAGCTGTTTTTT.

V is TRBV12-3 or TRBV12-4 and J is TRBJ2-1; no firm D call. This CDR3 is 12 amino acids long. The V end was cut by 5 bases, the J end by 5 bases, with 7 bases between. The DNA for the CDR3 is TGTGCCAGCAGTCGGACGGACAATGAGCAGTTCTTC. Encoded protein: CASSRTDNEQFF.

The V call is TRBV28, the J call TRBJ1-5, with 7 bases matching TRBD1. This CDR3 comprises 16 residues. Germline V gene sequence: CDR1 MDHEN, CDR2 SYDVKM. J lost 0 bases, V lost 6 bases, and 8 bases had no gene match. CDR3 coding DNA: TGTGCCAGCAGCTTCGAGGGGGCAAGTAGCAATCAGCCCCAGCATTTT. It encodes CASSFEGASSNQPQHF.

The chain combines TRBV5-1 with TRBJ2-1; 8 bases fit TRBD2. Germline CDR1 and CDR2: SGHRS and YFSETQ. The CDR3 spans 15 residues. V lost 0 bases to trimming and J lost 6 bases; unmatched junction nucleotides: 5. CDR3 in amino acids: CASSLGSGGVNEQFF. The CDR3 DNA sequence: TGCGCCAGCAGCTTGGGATCGGGAGGGGTCAATGAGCAGTTCTTC. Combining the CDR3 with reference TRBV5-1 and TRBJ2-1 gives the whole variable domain KAGVTQTPRYLIKTRGQQVTLSCSPISGHRSVSWYQQTPGQGLQFLFEYFSETQRNKGNFPGRFSGRQFSNSRSEMNVSTLELGDSALYLCASSLGSGGVNEQFFGPGTRLTVL.

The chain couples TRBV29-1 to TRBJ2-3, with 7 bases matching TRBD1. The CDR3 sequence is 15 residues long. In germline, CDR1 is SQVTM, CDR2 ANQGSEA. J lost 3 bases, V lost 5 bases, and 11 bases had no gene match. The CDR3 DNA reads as TGCAGCGTTTTTGAAGTGGAGACAGGGACAGATACGCAGTATTTT. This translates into CSVFEVETGTDTQYF.

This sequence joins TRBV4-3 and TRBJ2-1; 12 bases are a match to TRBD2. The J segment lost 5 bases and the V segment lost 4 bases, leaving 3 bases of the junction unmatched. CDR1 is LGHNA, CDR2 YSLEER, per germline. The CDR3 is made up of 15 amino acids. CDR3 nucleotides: TGCGCCAGCAGCCCGCGGACTAGCGGGAACAATGAGCAGTTCTTC. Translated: CASSPRTSGNNEQFF.

CDR3 coding DNA: TGTGCCAGCACCTACCTTGGGGGGCCCTACGGTGAGCAGTTCTTC. This gives the protein CASTYLGGPYGEQFF. J is TRBJ2-1 and V is TRBV6-5; D is possibly TRBD1 or TRBD2 (6 bases each). Germline loops: CDR1 MNHEY, CDR2 SVGAGI. The length of the CDR3 is 15 residues. Trimming shortened V by 7 bases and J by 9 bases, and 22 bases separated the two germline ends.

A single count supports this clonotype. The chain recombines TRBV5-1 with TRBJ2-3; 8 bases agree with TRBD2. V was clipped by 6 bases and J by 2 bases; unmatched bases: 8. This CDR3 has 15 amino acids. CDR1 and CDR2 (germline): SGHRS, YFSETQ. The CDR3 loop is CASTFSGATTDTQYF. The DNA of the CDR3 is TGCGCCAGCACTTTTAGCGGGGCCACCACAGATACGCAGTATTTT.

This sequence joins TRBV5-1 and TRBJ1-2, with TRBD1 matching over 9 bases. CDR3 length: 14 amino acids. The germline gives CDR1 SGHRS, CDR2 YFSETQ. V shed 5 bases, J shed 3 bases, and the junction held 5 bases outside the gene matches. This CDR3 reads CASRPQGADYGYTF. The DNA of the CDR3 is TGCGCCAGCAGACCACAGGGGGCTGACTATGGCTACACCTTC.

This CDR3 is CASMQRGGAKNIQYF. In DNA form, the CDR3 reads TGTGCCAGCATGCAGCGGGGGGGCGCCAAAAACATTCAGTACTTC. This chain connects TRBV6-2 or TRBV6-3 to TRBJ2-4; 10 positions agree with TRBD2. Germline V gene sequence: CDR1 MNHEY, CDR2 SVGEGT. With 7 bases clipped from V and 1 base from J, the junction kept 4 bases outside the gene matches. The CDR3 has 15 residues.

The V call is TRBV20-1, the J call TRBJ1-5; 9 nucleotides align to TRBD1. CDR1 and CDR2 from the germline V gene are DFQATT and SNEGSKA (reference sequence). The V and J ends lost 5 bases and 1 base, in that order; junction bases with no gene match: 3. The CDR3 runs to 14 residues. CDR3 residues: CSARTGASNQPQHF. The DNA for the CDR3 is TGCAGTGCTCGGACAGGGGCCAGCAATCAGCCCCAGCATTTT.

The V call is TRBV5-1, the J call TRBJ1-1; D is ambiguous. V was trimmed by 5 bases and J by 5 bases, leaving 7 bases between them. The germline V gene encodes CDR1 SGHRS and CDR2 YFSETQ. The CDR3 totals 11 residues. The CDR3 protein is CASRRETEAFF. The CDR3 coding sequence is TGCGCCAGCAGGAGGGAGACTGAAGCTTTCTTT.